This T cell receptor beta chain is from a study of blood T cell repertoires in COVID-19 (dated by TCRdb to the early 2020s). The study in broad terms: Samples from collaborators originated in the United States, Italy and Spain and spanned both the acute and convalescent phases of COVID-19. The samples were drawn from two sources: the first 160 participants of the ongoing ImmuneRACE study, and 1,000 to 1,500 subjects contributed by 6 global collaborators. The material from the prospective study consisted of cDNA or gDNA derived from T cells, B-cell-depleted T cells, or PBMCs. The repertoires were released in a freely available public database meant as a resource for research on the immune response to SARS-CoV-2. Where HLA class I and class II types were available, the types were taken from metadata supplied by the sample provider, not from assay-based typing. Subjects who had been exposed to COVID-19, were actively infected with it, or had recovered from it provided the deeply sampled blood TCRbeta repertoires that made up the dataset. The sample metadata nearly always contained a de-identified subject ID, COVID-19 status, age in years and sex. What the research found in general, with its limitations: Clinical and demographic metadata were provided uncurated, with the amount varying by source and participant.

Points on this clone: The antigen it binds to is not known. One base away there is no much larger clone; base qualities are not given.

One collaborating source in Seattle enrolled patients during active infection and followed them longitudinally through the course of disease. Collaborating institutions collected whole blood in K2EDTA tubes following their own protocols. Collaborator samples were shipped for TCRbeta analysis as frozen whole blood, isolated PBMCs, or DNA extracted from either sample type. TCRbeta CDR3 regions were amplified from genomic DNA by means of the immunoSEQ Assay, a bias-controlled multiplex PCR. Per the authors' processing: The number of nucleated cells in each sample was estimated from the amplification of reference gene primers within the assay. To quantify the absolute abundance of each unique TCRbeta CDR3 rearrangement, sequence reads were collapsed and filtered. For each sample, productive Simpson clonality was calculated by taking the square root of Simpson's diversity index across productive rearrangements. Entries here come from immuneACCESS through TCRdb and include only in-frame sequences with V and J called. Some clones fail to appear in such tables; in the studies checked, an unresolved V gene covers under half of the shortfall, and the cause of the remainder is unknown. That table supplies the V and J calls and clone size; D and trimming were determined from the DNA. The sample profile shows under 400,000 clones; 85% to 90% of them were found once. The top ten clonotypes cover 2.5% to 3.5% of the sample.

Sequencing input: peripheral blood. This clonotype was obtained from a woman aged 25 to 39 with COVID-19, enrolled during active disease.

At the DNA level, the sequence is TGCGCCAGCAGCTTGGGGGTAGCGGCGGTCCACGAGCAGTACTTC. Translation gives CASSLGVAAVHEQYF. The sequence links TRBV5-1 to TRBJ2-7; the D segment could be TRBD2, given 6 matching bases. The CDR3 goes from the cysteine to the phenylalanine over 15 residues. The read is trimmed to its CDR3 DNA, 45 bases read in frame from base 1. The junction carries 15 bases between V and J, which are trimmed by 0 bases and 5 bases respectively. From a lookup of the germline V gene, CDR1 and CDR2 are SGHRS and YFSETQ.